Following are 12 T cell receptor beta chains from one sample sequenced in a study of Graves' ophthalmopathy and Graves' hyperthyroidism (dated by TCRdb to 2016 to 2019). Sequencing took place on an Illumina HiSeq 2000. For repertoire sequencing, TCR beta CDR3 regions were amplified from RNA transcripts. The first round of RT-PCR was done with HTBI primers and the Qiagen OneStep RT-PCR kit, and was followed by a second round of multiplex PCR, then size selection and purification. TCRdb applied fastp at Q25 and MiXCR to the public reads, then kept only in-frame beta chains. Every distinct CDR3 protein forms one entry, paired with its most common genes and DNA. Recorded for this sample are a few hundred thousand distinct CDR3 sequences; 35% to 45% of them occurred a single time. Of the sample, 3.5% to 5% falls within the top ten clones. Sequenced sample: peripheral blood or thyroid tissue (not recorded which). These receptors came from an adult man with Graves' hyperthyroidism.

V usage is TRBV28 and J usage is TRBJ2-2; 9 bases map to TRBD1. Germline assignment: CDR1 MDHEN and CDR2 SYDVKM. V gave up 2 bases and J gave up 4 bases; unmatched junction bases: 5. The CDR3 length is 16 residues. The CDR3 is CASSLDRGSFTGELFF. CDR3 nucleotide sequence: TGTGCCAGCAGTTTAGACAGGGGGTCCTTCACCGGGGAGCTGTTTTTT.

The CDR3, as DNA: TGCAGCAGCCCTAGACACAGCTATGGCTACACCTTC. Translating gives CSSPRHSYGYTF. The chain is built from TRBV29-1 and TRBJ1-2; D gene uncertain. Germline V lookup: CDR1 SQVTM, CDR2 ANQGSEA. The ends were cut back, 8 bases at V and 4 bases at J, with 14 bases in the middle. The CDR3 has 12 amino acids.

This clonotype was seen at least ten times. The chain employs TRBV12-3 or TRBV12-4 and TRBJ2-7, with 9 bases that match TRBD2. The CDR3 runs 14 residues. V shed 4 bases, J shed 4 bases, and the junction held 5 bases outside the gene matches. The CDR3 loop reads CASSSSGRLYEQYF. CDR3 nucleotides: TGTGCCAGCAGTTCAAGCGGGAGGTTATACGAGCAGTACTTC.

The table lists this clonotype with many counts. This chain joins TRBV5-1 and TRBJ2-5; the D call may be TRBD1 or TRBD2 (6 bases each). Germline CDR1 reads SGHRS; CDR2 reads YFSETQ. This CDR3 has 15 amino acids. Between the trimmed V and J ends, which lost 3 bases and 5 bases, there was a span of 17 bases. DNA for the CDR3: TGCGCCAGCAGCTGGACTACAGGGTGGGGTGAGACCCAGTACTTC. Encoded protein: CASSWTTGWGETQYF.

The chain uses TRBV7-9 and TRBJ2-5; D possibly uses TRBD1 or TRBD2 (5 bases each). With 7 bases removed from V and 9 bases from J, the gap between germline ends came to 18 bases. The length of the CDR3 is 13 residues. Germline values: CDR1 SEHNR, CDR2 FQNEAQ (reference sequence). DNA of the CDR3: TGTGCCAGCAACTTGATGGGGGATCAGCCCCAGTACTTC. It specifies CASNLMGDQPQYF.

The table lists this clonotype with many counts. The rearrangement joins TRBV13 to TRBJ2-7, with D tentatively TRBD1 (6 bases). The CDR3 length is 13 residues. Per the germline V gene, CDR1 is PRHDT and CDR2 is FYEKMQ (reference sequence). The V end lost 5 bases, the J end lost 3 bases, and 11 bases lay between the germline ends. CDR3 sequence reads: CASSLRGHYEQYF. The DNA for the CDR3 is TGTGCCAGCAGCCTCCGGGGACACTACGAGCAGTACTTC.

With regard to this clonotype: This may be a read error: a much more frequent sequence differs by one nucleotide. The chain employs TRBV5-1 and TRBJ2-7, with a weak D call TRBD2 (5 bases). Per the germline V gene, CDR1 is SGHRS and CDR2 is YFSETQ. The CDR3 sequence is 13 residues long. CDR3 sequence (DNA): TGCGCCAGCAGCCTTACTAGAATGAACGAGCAGCACTTC. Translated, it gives CASSLTRMNEQHF.

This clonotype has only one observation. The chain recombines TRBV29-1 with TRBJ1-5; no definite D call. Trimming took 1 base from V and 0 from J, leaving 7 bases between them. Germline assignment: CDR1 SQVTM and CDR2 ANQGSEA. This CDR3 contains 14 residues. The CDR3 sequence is CSVEGEFSNQPQHF. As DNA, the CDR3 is TGCAGCGTTGAAGGGGAATTTAGCAATCAGCCCCAGCATTTT. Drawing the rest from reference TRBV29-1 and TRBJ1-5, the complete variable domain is SAVISQKPSRDICQRGTSLTIQCQVDSQVTMMFWYRQQPGQSLTLIATANQGSEATYESGFVIDKFPISRPNLTFSTLTVSNMSPEDSSIYLCSVEGEFSNQPQHFGDGTRLSIL.

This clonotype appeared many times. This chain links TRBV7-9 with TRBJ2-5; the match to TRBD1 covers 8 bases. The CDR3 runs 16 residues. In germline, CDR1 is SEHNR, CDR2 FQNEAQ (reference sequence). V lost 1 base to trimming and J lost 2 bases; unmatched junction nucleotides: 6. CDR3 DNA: TGTGCCAGCAGCTTAGGCGACAGGGGAGCGCAAGAGACCCAGTACTTC. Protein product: CASSLGDRGAQETQYF.

The CDR3 sequence is CASPPGTGTNEQYF. As DNA, the CDR3 is TGTGCCAGTCCCCCGGGGACTGGAACTAACGAGCAGTACTTC. The rearrangement uses TRBV7-9 and TRBJ2-7; D might be TRBD2 (6 bases). The germline CDR1 and CDR2 sequences are SEHNR and FQNEAQ (reference sequence). This CDR3 is built from 14 residues. V lost 9 bases, J lost 5 bases, and 20 bases lay in between.

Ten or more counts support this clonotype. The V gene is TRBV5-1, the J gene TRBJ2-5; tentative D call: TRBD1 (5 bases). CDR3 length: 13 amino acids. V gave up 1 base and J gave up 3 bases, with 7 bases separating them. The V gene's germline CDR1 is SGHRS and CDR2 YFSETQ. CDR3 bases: TGCGCCAGCAGCTTGTCAGGGAAAGAGACCCAGTACTTC. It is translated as CASSLSGKETQYF.

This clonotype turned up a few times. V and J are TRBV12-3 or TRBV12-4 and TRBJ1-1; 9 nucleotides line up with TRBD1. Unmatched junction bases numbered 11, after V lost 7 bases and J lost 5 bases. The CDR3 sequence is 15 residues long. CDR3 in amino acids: CASTIPDRGETEAFF. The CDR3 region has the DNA TGTGCCAGCACCATCCCGGACAGGGGAGAAACTGAAGCTTTCTTT.